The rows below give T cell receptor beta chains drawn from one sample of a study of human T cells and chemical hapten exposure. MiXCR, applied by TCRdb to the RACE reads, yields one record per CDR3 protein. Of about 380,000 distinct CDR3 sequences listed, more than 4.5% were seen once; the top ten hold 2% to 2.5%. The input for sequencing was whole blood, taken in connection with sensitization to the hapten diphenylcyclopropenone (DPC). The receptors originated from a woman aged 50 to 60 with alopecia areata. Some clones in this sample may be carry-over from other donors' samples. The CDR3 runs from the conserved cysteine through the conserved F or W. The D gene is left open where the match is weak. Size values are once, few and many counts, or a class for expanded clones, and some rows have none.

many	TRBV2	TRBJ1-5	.	CASLGRVDQPQHF	TGTGCCAGCCTTGGCCGGGTTGATCAGCCCCAGCATTTT
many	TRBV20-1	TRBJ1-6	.	CSARDPRTTVLSPLHF	TGCAGTGCTAGAGATCCTCGGACGACGGTCCTTTCACCCCTCCACTTT
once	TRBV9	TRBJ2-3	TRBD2	CASSGVGLAEVDTQYF	TGTGCCAGCAGCGGAGTGGGACTAGCGGAAGTGGATACGCAGTATTTT
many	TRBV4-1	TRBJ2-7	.	CASSQDSAGHSYEQYF	TGCGCCAGCAGCCAAGATTCCGCGGGACACTCCTACGAGCAGTACTTC
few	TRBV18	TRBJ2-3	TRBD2	CASSPRASGGTDTQYF	TGTGCCAGCTCACCACGGGCTAGCGGGGGCACAGATACGCAGTATTTT
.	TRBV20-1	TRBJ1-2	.	CSARAGGAGGYTF	TGCAGTGCTAGAGCCGGGGGCGCGGGAGGCTACACCTTC
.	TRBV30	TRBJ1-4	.	CASSGRRNEKLFF	TGTGCCTCCTCGGGCAGGCGTAATGAAAAACTGTTTTTT
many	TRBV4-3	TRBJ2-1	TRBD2	CASSQDWTSGYNEQFF	TGCGCCAGCAGCCAAGATTGGACTAGCGGTTACAATGAGCAGTTCTTC
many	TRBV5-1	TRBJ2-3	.	CASSLEGASDTQYF	TGCGCCAGCAGCTTGGAAGGGGCTTCAGATACGCAGTATTTT
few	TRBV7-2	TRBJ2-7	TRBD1	CASSLARQGAIGQYF	TGTGCCAGCAGCTTAGCGAGGCAGGGGGCGATCGGGCAGTACTTC